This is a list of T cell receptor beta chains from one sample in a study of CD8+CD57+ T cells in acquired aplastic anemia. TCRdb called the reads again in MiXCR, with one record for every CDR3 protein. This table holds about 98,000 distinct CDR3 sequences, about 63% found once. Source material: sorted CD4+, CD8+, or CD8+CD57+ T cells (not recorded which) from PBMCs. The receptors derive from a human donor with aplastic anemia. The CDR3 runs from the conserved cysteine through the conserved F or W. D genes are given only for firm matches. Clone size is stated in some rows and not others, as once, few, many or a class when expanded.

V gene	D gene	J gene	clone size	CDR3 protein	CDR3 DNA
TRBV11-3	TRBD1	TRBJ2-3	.	CASSSRDRTDTQYF	TGTGCCAGCAGCTCTCGGGACAGAACAGATACGCAGTATTTT
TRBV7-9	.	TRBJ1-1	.	CASSPPTGSNTEAFF	TGTGCCAGCAGCCCACCCACAGGGTCGAACACTGAAGCTTTCTTT
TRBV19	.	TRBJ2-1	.	CARVQENEQFF	TGTGCTAGAGTTCAGGAAAATGAGCAGTTCTTC
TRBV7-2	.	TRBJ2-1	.	CASSPPWGMQFF	TGTGCCAGCAGCCCGCCTTGGGGAATGCAGTTCTTC
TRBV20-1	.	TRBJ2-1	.	CSARGGRYNEQFF	TGCAGTGCTAGGGGGGGGCGATACAATGAGCAGTTCTTC
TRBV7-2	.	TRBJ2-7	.	CASSLFEGPSFYEQYF	TGTGCCAGCAGCTTATTTGAGGGACCGAGTTTCTACGAGCAGTACTTC
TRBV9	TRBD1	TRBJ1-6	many	CASSQTGGASPLHF	TGTGCCAGCAGCCAAACAGGGGGTGCTTCACCCCTCCACTTT
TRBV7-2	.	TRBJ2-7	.	CASSREDYEQYF	TGTGCCAGCAGCCGAGAAGACTACGAGCAGTACTTC
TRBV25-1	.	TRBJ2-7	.	CASSPLTGFEQYF	TGTGCCAGCAGCCCCCTAACAGGGTTCGAGCAGTACTTC
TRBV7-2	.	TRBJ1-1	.	CASTKRMNTEAFF	TGTGCCAGCACCAAAAGAATGAACACTGAAGCTTTCTTT
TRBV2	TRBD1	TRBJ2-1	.	CASRAGQGSYNEQFF	TGTGCCAGCAGGGCCGGACAGGGTTCCTACAATGAGCAGTTCTTC
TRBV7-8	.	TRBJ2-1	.	CASSLDGPFSPHEQFF	TGTGCCAGCAGCCTCGACGGACCGTTTAGCCCCCATGAGCAGTTCTTC
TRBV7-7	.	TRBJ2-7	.	CASSLPPGPHYEQYF	TGTGCCAGCAGCTTACCCCCGGGACCACACTACGAGCAGTACTTC
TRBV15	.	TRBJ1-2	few	CATSTLLDGYTF	TGTGCCACCAGCACCTTACTAGACGGCTACACCTTC
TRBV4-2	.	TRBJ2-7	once	CASSRPEGTGSYEQYF	TGTGCCAGCAGCCGACCTGAGGGAACGGGGTCCTACGAGCAGTACTTC
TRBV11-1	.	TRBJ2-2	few	CASSFRVTKGTGELFF	TGTGCCAGCAGCTTCCGCGTCACTAAGGGCACCGGGGAGCTGTTTTTT
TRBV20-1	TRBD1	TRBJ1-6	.	CSARAMTGGSYNSPLHF	TGCAGTGCTAGGGCCATGACAGGGGGCTCCTATAATTCACCCCTCCACTTT
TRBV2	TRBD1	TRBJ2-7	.	CASRWGQINEQYF	TGTGCCAGCAGATGGGGACAGATTAACGAGCAGTACTTC
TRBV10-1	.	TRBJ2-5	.	CASSDTGIETQYF	TGCGCCAGCAGTGATACGGGAATCGAGACCCAGTACTTC
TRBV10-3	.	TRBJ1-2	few	CAISESTAGWGYTF	TGTGCCATCAGTGAGTCGACGGCAGGGTGGGGCTACACCTTC
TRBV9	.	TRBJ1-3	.	CASSVGDTIYF	TGTGCCAGCAGCGTAGGGGACACCATATATTTT
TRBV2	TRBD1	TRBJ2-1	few	CASNLDRNNEQFF	TGTGCCAGCAACCTGGACAGGAACAATGAGCAGTTCTTC
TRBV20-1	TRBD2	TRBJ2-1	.	CSARAGGQRNEQFF	TGCAGTGCTAGAGCGGGGGGGCAACGCAATGAGCAGTTCTTC
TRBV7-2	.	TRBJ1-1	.	CASSLDGANTEAFF	TGTGCCAGCAGCTTGGACGGAGCGAACACTGAAGCTTTCTTT
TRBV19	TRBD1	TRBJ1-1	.	CASSIHRGQGTEAFF	TGTGCCAGTAGTATCCACAGGGGGCAAGGCACTGAAGCTTTCTTT
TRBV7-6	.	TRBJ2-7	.	CASSLDGGWEQYF	TGTGCCAGCAGCTTAGACGGAGGATGGGAGCAGTACTTC
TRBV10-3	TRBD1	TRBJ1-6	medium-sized	CATGTGGSPLHF	TGTGCCACCGGGACAGGAGGTTCACCCCTCCACTTT
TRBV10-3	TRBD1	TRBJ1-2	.	CAISESGQGVSYGYTF	TGTGCCATCAGTGAGTCGGGTCAGGGGGTGTCTTATGGCTACACCTTC
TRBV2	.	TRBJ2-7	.	CASRRDSSYEQYF	TGTGCCAGCAGACGGGACTCGAGCTACGAGCAGTACTTC
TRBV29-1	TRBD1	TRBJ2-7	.	CSGQGASSHEQYF	TGCAGCGGACAGGGGGCGTCTTCCCACGAGCAGTACTTC
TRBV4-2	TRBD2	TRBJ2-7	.	CASSQDRSGRAYEQYF	TGTGCCAGCAGCCAAGATCGGAGCGGGAGGGCCTACGAGCAGTACTTC
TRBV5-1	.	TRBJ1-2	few	CASSLDGLSGYTF	TGCGCCAGCAGCTTGGACGGTCTCTCTGGCTACACCTTC
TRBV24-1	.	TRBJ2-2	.	CATSEGSGGELFF	TGTGCCACCAGTGAAGGGAGCGGCGGGGAGCTGTTTTTT
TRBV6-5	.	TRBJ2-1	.	CASSYSRDHDEQFF	TGTGCCAGCAGTTACTCGAGGGACCATGATGAGCAGTTCTTC
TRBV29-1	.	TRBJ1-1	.	CSVEDLAEAFF	TGCAGCGTTGAAGATCTGGCAGAAGCTTTCTTT
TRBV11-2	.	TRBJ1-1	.	CASSLDFNVEAFF	TGTGCCAGCAGCTTAGATTTTAATGTTGAAGCTTTCTTT
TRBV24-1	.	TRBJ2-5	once	CATSDVASARGETQYF	TGTGCCACCAGTGATGTAGCTAGCGCCAGGGGGGAGACCCAGTACTTC
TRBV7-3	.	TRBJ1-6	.	CASSLKRESPLHF	TGTGCCAGCAGCTTAAAGCGGGAATCACCCCTCCACTTT
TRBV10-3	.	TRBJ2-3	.	CAISRTTDTQYF	TGTGCCATCAGTCGCACCACAGATACGCAGTATTTT
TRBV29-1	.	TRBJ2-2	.	CSVAPGHSNTGELFF	TGCAGCGTTGCCCCGGGACACTCGAACACCGGGGAGCTGTTTTTT
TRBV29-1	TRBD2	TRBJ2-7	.	CSVVMAGGTYEQYF	TGCAGCGTTGTAATGGCGGGGGGTACCTACGAGCAGTACTTC
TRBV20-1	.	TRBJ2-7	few	CSARDKAYEQYF	TGCAGTGCAAGGGACAAAGCCTACGAGCAGTACTTC
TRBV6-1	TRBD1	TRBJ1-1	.	CASGRQGNTEAFF	TGTGCCAGCGGACGACAGGGGAACACTGAAGCTTTCTTT
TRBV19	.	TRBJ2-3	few	CASSIGTTSTDTQYF	TGTGCCAGTAGTATAGGTACAACTAGCACAGATACGCAGTATTTT
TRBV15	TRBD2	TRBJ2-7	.	CATSREGGSQGYEQYF	TGTGCCACCAGCAGAGAGGGGGGGTCTCAGGGCTACGAGCAGTACTTC
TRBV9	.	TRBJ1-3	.	CASSATEGQSSGNTIYF	TGTGCCAGCAGCGCGACGGAGGGGCAGAGCTCTGGAAACACCATATATTTT
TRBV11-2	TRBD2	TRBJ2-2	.	CASSSLAGGPIMNTGELFF	TGTGCCAGCAGCTCCCTCGCGGGAGGGCCGATAATGAACACCGGGGAGCTGTTTTTT
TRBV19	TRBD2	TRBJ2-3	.	CASRLAGVGYQYF	TGTGCCAGTAGACTAGCGGGAGTTGGATATCAGTATTTT
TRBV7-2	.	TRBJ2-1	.	CASSLAGATYNEQFF	TGTGCCAGCAGCTTAGCAGGGGCGACCTACAATGAGCAGTTCTTC
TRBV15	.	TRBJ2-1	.	CATKQSDNYNEQFF	TGTGCCACCAAGCAAAGTGACAACTACAATGAGCAGTTCTTC
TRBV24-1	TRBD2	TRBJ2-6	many	CATSDLQPSGSSGANVLTF	TGTGCCACCAGTGATTTGCAGCCTAGCGGAAGCTCTGGGGCCAACGTCCTGACTTTC
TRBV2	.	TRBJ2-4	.	CATRAFGDIQYF	TGTGCCACCCGGGCGTTCGGCGATATCCAGTACTTC
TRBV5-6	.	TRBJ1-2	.	CASSLSPDSNYGYTF	TGTGCCAGCAGCTTATCGCCGGACTCCAACTATGGCTACACCTTC
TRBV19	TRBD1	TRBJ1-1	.	CASSIGQGGTEAFF	TGTGCCAGTAGTATCGGACAGGGGGGTACTGAAGCTTTCTTT
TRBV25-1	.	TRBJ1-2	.	CASSATGNYGYTF	TGTGCCAGCAGTGCGACGGGGAACTATGGCTACACCTTC